One and the same sample provided the 16 T cell receptor beta chains below, sequenced in a study of regulatory T cells in long-lasting Graves disease. Specified time point: newly diagnosed GD, antithyroid drugs for less than 3 months. PBMCs were the source of the RNA used for TCR sequencing. CDR3-region Arm-PCR and iRepertoire HTBI primers produced the TCR beta libraries. TCRdb called the multiplex PCR reads again in MiXCR, with one record for every CDR3 protein. Among approximately 360,000 distinct CDR3 sequences listed, 10% to 15% were seen once. The same data also went into a second study, on T cells in Graves' hyperthyroidism and ophthalmopathy.

The source was peripheral blood mononuclear cells (PBMCs), collected at new diagnosis, from a patient treated with antithyroid drugs. The source is a woman younger than 30 with Graves disease.

This clonotype was picked up many times. The chain links TRBV29-1 to TRBJ1-1; D uncertain. This CDR3 is built from 16 residues. V shed 0 bases and J shed 3 bases, with 17 bases lying between them. CDR1 SQVTM and CDR2 ANQGSEA come from the germline V gene. The CDR3 DNA reads TGCAGCGTTGAAGATTATGGCGTGGACGGCTACACTGAAGCTTTCTTT. Translated, it gives CSVEDYGVDGYTEAFF.

On this clonotype: A junction end diverges from the germline sequence, so it may reflect a read error. V usage is TRBV6-2 or TRBV6-3 and J usage is TRBJ1-1; tentative D call: TRBD1 (5 bases). There are 14 residues in the CDR3. CDR1 is MNHEY and CDR2 is SVGEGT in the germline V gene. CDR3 coding DNA: TGTGCCAGCAGTCACTCGACAGTACCGGCCGAAGCTTTCTTT. Translation gives CASSHSTVPAEAFF.

This clonotype was picked up many times. The rearrangement links TRBV4-2 to TRBJ2-1, with D possibly TRBD2 on 6 matching bases. Germline CDR1 LGHNA, CDR2 YNFKEQ. V was cut by 0 bases and J by 12 bases, with 15 bases left in between. The CDR3 length is 14 residues. The CDR3 here is CASSQDSGLSMQFF. The CDR3 DNA follows: TGTGCCAGCAGCCAAGATTCGGGACTCAGCATGCAGTTCTTC.

Concerning this clonotype itself: One base away lies a much larger clone, so this may be a sequencing read error. The chain couples TRBV5-8 to TRBJ1-4; 7 bases agree with TRBD1. Germline values: CDR1 SGHTS, CDR2 YDEGEE. CDR3 length: 16 amino acids. The CDR3 sequence: CASSLGQTGRGEKLLF. The DNA of the CDR3 is TGTGCCAGCAGCTTGGGACAGACAGGGAGAGGTGAAAAACTGCTTTTT.

In its sample, this clonotype was seen many times. The chain couples TRBV11-2 to TRBJ2-1, with TRBD1 matching 8 bases. J lost 10 bases, V lost 6 bases, and 11 bases had no gene match. This CDR3 region has 14 residues. Germline V CDR1 and CDR2: SGHAT, FQNNGV. CDR3 amino acids: CASRLRQGAREQFF. The CDR3 coding sequence is TGTGCCAGCAGACTAAGGCAGGGGGCACGGGAGCAGTTCTTC.

The chain uses TRBV20-1 and TRBJ1-5; D is possibly TRBD1 (6 bases). Germline V gene data show CDR1 as DFQATT and CDR2 as SNEGSKA (reference sequence). Trimming left V 0 bases short and J 5 bases short, with 26 bases between. This CDR3 region has 19 residues. CDR3 loop: CSARDQGMAAEVGHQPQHF. The CDR3 region has the DNA TGCAGTGCTAGAGATCAGGGGATGGCAGCAGAGGTTGGACATCAGCCCCAGCATTTT.

This clonotype was counted at least ten times. Germline is not matched at one junction end, which may reflect a read error. The J gene is TRBJ2-7, the V gene TRBV5-1, with a weak D call TRBD1 (5 bases). The CDR3 consists of 15 residues. Germline values: CDR1 SGHRS, CDR2 YFSETQ. Written as DNA, the CDR3 is TGTGCCAGCAGCTACCCTGTAGGGGCTGCCTACGAGCAGTACTTC. Its translation: CASSYPVGAAYEQYF. Combining the CDR3 with reference TRBV5-1 and TRBJ2-7 gives the whole variable domain KAGVTQTPRYLIKTRGQQVTLSCSPISGHRSVSWYQQTPGQGLQFLFEYFSETQRNKGNFPGRFSGRQFSNSRSEMNVSTLELGDSALYLCASSYPVGAAYEQYFGPGTRLTVT.

This clonotype showed up just a few times. This chain uses TRBV7-9 with TRBJ2-1, with D maybe TRBD2 (7 bases). Trimming cost V 2 bases and J 4 bases, with 15 bases left between them. The CDR3 runs to 16 residues. Germline CDR1 reads SEHNR; CDR2 reads FQNEAQ (reference sequence). The CDR3 is CASSLQEGGGYNEQFF. As DNA, the CDR3 is TGTGCCAGCAGCTTACAAGAGGGAGGGGGGTACAATGAGCAGTTCTTC.

Many counts were recorded for this clonotype. V and J are TRBV15 and TRBJ2-5; tentatively, D is TRBD1 or TRBD2 (5 bases each). Trimming stripped 1 base from V and 0 bases from J, with 6 bases between. From germline, CDR1 is LNHNV and CDR2 YYDKDF (reference sequence). The length of the CDR3 is 14 residues. The CDR3 nucleotides read TGTGCCACCAGCAGAGGAGGGGACCAAGAGACCCAGTACTTC. This sequence encodes CATSRGGDQETQYF.

In this sample, this clonotype turned up a few times. The J gene is TRBJ1-1, the V gene TRBV27; possibly TRBD1 for D (6 bases). The germline gives CDR1 MNHEY, CDR2 SMNVEV (reference sequence). The CDR3 totals 18 residues. The V gene lost 5 bases and the J gene lost 1 base, with 23 bases spanning the gap. CDR3 in DNA: TGTGCCAGCAGTAAATACAGGGCTCAGAAATCCAAGAACACTGAAGCTTTCTTT. Its translation is CASSKYRAQKSKNTEAFF.

This clonotype was seen many times. J is TRBJ2-7 and V is TRBV7-2, with TRBD2 matching 11 bases. The CDR3 spans 15 residues. J lost 2 bases, V lost 2 bases, and 2 bases had no gene match. Germline values: CDR1 SGHTA, CDR2 FQGNSA. The CDR3 spells CASSLSLAGAYEQYV. The CDR3 DNA reads as TGTGCCAGCAGCTTATCACTAGCGGGGGCCTACGAGCAGTACGTC.

V and J are TRBV15 and TRBJ2-3; 8 positions match TRBD2. Germline assignment: CDR1 LNHNV and CDR2 YYDKDF (reference sequence). The CDR3 runs 12 residues. Losses at the gene ends were 8 bases for V and 5 bases for J; bases not matched to a gene: 3. Here the CDR3 DNA reads TGTGCCACCGGAGCGGGAGTAGATACGCAGTATTTT. This encodes CATGAGVDTQYF.

This clonotype has more than one count but fewer than ten. The chain joins TRBV28 to TRBJ2-7; tentative D call: TRBD2 (5 bases). This CDR3 has 13 amino acids. Between the trimmed V and J ends, which lost 6 bases and 5 bases, there was a span of 14 bases. Germline V gene sequence: CDR1 MDHEN, CDR2 SYDVKM. CDR3 amino acids: CASRITAADEQYF. CDR3 sequence (DNA): TGTGCCAGCAGGATAACAGCAGCGGACGAGCAGTACTTC.

The chain links TRBV30 to TRBJ2-1; TRBD2 matches 8 bases. V lost 2 bases, J lost 8 bases, and 5 bases stayed unmatched. Germline lookup yields CDR1 GTSNPN and CDR2 SVGIG (reference sequence). The CDR3 consists of 13 residues. CDR3 amino acids: CAWSSGGLDEQFF. Here the CDR3 DNA reads TGTGCCTGGAGTAGCGGGGGTTTGGATGAGCAGTTCTTC.

In its sample, this clonotype was seen many times. The V call is TRBV6-1, the J call TRBJ1-1; 8 bases agree with TRBD1. The CDR3 contains 13 residues. The J segment lost 6 bases and the V segment lost 6 bases, leaving 6 bases of the junction unmatched. Germline assignment: CDR1 MNHNS and CDR2 SASEGT. CDR3 nucleotide sequence: TGTGCCAGCAGGTCGACAGGGGACGCTGAAGCTTTCTTT. Its translation is CASRSTGDAEAFF.

At least ten counts were recorded for this clonotype. This chain connects TRBV24-1 to TRBJ2-5; D might be TRBD2 (6 bases). The V gene lost 12 bases and the J gene lost 4 bases, with 17 bases spanning the gap. The CDR3 spans 13 residues. Germline V gene lookup returns CDR1 KGHDR and CDR2 SFDVKD. CDR3 protein: CAAASGRTETQYF. The CDR3, as DNA: TGTGCCGCTGCCAGCGGGCGTACAGAGACCCAGTACTTC.